This T cell receptor (beta chain) originates from a study of shared clonotypes between healthy human individuals (dated by TCRdb to 2018 to 2021). General notes on the study: A few men and two women, aged 18 to 49 years, made up the cohort. Different laboratories and diverse techniques were used to prepare libraries and sequence TCR repertoires, to increase sequencing depth and limit assay-specific biases. Per donor, leukapheresis produced somewhere between about 0.85 and 9.5 billion PBMCs. For each donor, CD4 naive and CD4 memory were each given three plates, CD8 naive was given two plates, and CD8 memory was given one plate. Blood TCR repertoires of about 5 healthy adults were deeply sequenced to estimate repertoire size and the extent of clonotype sharing between individuals. Study-wide conclusions, independent of this receptor: Rarefaction of sorted-subset datasets indicated incomplete sequencing despite the large sequencing depth. Pairwise subsampling indicated that sequencing depth was expected to affect the degree of clonotype sharing among donors. Compared with non-shared clonotypes, clonotypes shared by all four sorted-subset donors had higher generation probabilities. Sampling was restricted to blood, and TCR repertoires in tissue are likely to differ from TCR repertoires in blood. Naive subsets generally had larger estimated clonotype richness than memory subsets did. Because the study included only a small number of donors, the genetic and exposure-history diversity represented was limited. Around 5% of naive CD4, 3.5% of naive CD8, roughly 2.5% of memory CD4, and about 0.4% of memory CD8 clonotypes were shared across a handful of donors.

Comment on this clone: It has no known antigen specificity. Per-base qualities were not stored, and no clone one base away is much larger.

TCR CDR3 regions were amplified from genomic DNA by multiplex PCR using the deep immunoSEQ assay. Genomic DNA extracted from each cell subset was distributed evenly over all wells of several immunoSEQ 96-well plates, and each plate served as one replicate. For sorted subsets, each replicate PCR was loaded with approximately 0.2 ug genomic DNA, equivalent to 25,000 to 35,000 T cell genomes. Purified libraries were measured with a Qubit 3.0 fluorometer, size-checked on a Bioanalyzer 2100, and measured again with the KAPA Library Quantification kit. Each immunoSEQ 96-well plate was sequenced on its own single-read 150-cycle Illumina NextSeq 550 flow cell. The original methods were these. Because only junctional sequences without quality scores were contained in the immunoSEQ output, filtering matching that applied to full-length reads could not be performed. Sequences were annotated with PyIR, a Python wrapper for IgBLAST v1.9, using IMGT germline references to assign V/J genes and CDR3. Reads were filtered out if the reads had weak V/J assignments (E-value above 1e-6), no CDR3, stop codons, out-of-frame junctions, or ambiguous translated residues. V3J clonotypes were defined as sequences sharing an identical inferred V gene, J gene, and CDR3 amino acid sequence. The percentage overlap between two repertoires was calculated by dividing the number of shared unique clonotypes by the size of the smaller repertoire. Richness of each repertoire was evaluated using RTK rarefaction, the Chao1 estimator, and Recon v2.1 estimates of unobserved clonotypes. For all TCRbeta clonotypes obtained by the gDNA method from a handful of donors, generation probabilities were computed with OLGA. TCRdb re-hosts the immuneACCESS table, in-frame sequences only. Its copies lack some clones; in the studies checked, an unresolved V gene accounts for under half of them, and the cause for the rest is not known. The V and J calls and the clone size are those of that table, but D and trimming were determined from the DNA. For this sample there are roughly 2 million clones; around 96% appear just once. The ten most abundant clones make up around 1.1% of the sample.

V is shortened by 4 bases, J by 2 bases, and the region joining them spans 9 bases. In the germline V gene, CDR1 corresponds to ENHRY and CDR2 to SYGVKD. The CDR3 spans 13 residues, from the cysteine through the phenylalanine. Just the 39-base CDR3 DNA is kept, in frame starting at base 1. CD8 naive samples consisted of CD45RO-negative cells that were positively selected for CCR7, yielding a CD45RA+CCR7+ population without TemRA cells. The donors were healthy, HIV-negative adults who had no recently reported acute infections or vaccinations. Every donor was a Caucasian adult residing in Nashville, Tennessee, USA. Blood was collected by leukapheresis, and PBMCs were isolated by Ficoll-Histopaque density gradient centrifugation and then cryopreserved in liquid nitrogen vapor phase. Purity and quantity of every magnetically sorted T cell population were checked by analytical flow cytometry. Each sorted fraction had its genomic DNA isolated and then quantified by UV absorbance on a Nanodrop 2000c.

The rearrangement joined TRBV10-3 to TRBJ2-7; a confident D gene designation cannot be given. This sequence was found in a man aged 18 to 30 in good health. The sequencing sample was made of naive CD8+ T cells sorted from blood. The sample's cell subset or site, from its label and the paper: CD45RA+CCR7+. The DNA sequence is as follows: TGTGCCATCAGTGCTCGGGCGACCTACGAGCAGTACTTC. Its protein reads: CAISARATYEQYF.